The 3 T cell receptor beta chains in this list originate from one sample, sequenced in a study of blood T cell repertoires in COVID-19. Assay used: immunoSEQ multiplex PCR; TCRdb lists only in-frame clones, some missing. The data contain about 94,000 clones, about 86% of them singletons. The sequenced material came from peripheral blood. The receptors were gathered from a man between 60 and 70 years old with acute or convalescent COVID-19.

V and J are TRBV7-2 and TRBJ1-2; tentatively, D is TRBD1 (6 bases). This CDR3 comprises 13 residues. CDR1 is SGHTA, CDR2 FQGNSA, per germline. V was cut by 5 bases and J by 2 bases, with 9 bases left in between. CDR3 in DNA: TGTGCCAGCAGCAGGACAGCGAACTATGGCTACACCTTC. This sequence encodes CASSRTANYGYTF. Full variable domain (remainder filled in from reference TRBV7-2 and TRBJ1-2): GAGVSQSPSNKVTEKGKDVELRCDPISGHTALYWYRQSLGQGLEFLIYFQGNSAPDKSGLPSDRFSAERTGGSVSTLTIQRTQQEDSAVYLCASSRTANYGYTFGSGTRLTVV.

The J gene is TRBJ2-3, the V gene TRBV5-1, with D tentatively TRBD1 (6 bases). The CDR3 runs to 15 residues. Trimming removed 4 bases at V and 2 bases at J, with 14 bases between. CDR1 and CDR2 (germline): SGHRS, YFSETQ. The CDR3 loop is CASSRDGQITDTQYF. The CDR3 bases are TGCGCCAGCAGCAGGGACGGACAGATCACAGATACGCAGTATTTT.

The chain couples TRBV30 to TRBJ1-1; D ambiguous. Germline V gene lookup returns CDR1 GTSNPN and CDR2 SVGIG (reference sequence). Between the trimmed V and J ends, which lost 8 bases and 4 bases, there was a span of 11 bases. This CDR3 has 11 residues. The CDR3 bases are TGTGCCCTCTTGCCGGGCACTGAAGCTTTCTTT. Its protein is CALLPGTEAFF. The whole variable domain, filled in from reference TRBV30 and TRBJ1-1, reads SQTIHQWPATLVQPVGSPLSLECTVEGTSNPNLYWYRQAAGRGLQLLFYSVGIGQISSEVPQNLSASRPQDRQFILSSKKLLLSDSGFYLCALLPGTEAFFGQGTRLTVV.